The rows below give T cell receptor beta chains drawn from one sample of a study of cytomegalovirus exposure and HLA in healthy donors. Using immunoSEQ multiplex PCR, the repertoire was profiled, and TCRdb retains in-frame clones only, with some absent. Of 150,000 to 200,000 clones listed, roughly 84% are singletons. Sequenced: PBMCs. Receptor source: a young man in good health and CMV-seronegative. Each CDR3 is given with its conserved first and last residue. A D gene is named only where the DNA matches it firmly. Clone size is given for some rows only: seen once, a few or many times, or a class if the clone is expanded.

clone_size j_call d_call v_call cdr3_aa cdr3_nt
NA TRBJ2-7 TRBD1 TRBV29-1 CSGGTGGYEQYF TGCAGCGGTGGGACAGGGGGTTACGAGCAGTACTTC
NA TRBJ2-3 NA TRBV7-9 CASSLDGFSTDTQYF TGTGCCAGCAGCTTAGACGGGTTTAGCACAGATACGCAGTATTTT
NA TRBJ1-5 TRBD1 TRBV28 CASSPLTGRRIFQPQHF TGTGCCAGCAGTCCCTTGACAGGGAGAAGGATTTTTCAGCCCCAGCATTTT
NA TRBJ2-7 NA TRBV7-8 CASSSPGEITYEQYF TGTGCCAGCAGCTCCCCCGGAGAGATCACCTACGAGCAGTACTTC
once TRBJ2-7 TRBD1 TRBV6-5 CASSYSRDRGSYEQYF TGTGCCAGCAGTTACTCTCGGGACAGGGGATCTTACGAGCAGTACTTC
few TRBJ1-5 TRBD1 TRBV2 CASRYTGGQPQHF TGTGCCAGCAGATACACAGGGGGACAGCCCCAGCATTTT
NA TRBJ2-7 NA TRBV27 CANLQGGGHYEQYF TGTGCCAACCTTCAAGGCGGGGGACACTACGAGCAGTACTTC
once TRBJ1-4 NA TRBV19 CASSPYRQAGNEKLFF TGTGCCAGTAGTCCTTACCGACAGGCAGGAAATGAAAAACTGTTTTTT
few TRBJ2-3 NA TRBV21-1 CASSKGTSGASTDTQYF TGTGCCAGCAGCAAAGGGACTAGCGGGGCTAGCACAGATACGCAGTATTTT
NA TRBJ2-7 NA TRBV6-6 CASSYVQYRRSYEQYF TGTGCCAGCAGTTACGTCCAGTACAGGAGATCCTACGAGCAGTACTTC
NA TRBJ2-5 NA TRBV6-1 CATVETRLQETQYF TGTGCCACGGTAGAGACACGGCTACAAGAGACCCAGTACTTC
NA TRBJ2-5 TRBD2 TRBV15 CATSQQRGTQETQYF TGTGCCACCAGCCAACAGCGGGGGACGCAAGAGACCCAGTACTTC
NA TRBJ1-1 NA TRBV5-1 CASRTGGANTEAFF TGCGCCAGCAGGACGGGCGGGGCGAACACTGAAGCTTTCTTT
NA TRBJ2-7 NA TRBV9 CASSVGQTDSYEQYF TGTGCCAGCAGCGTAGGACAGACAGACTCCTACGAGCAGTACTTC
once TRBJ2-1 TRBD2 TRBV9 CASSVEGLAGHEQFF TGTGCCAGCAGCGTAGAGGGACTAGCGGGCCATGAGCAGTTCTTC
NA TRBJ2-3 TRBD1 TRBV10-1 CASSVTGQGFTDTQYF TGCGCCAGCAGCGTAACGGGACAGGGTTTCACAGATACGCAGTATTTT
NA TRBJ2-7 TRBD1 TRBV5-4 CASSPGDSLYEQYF TGTGCCAGCAGCCCCGGGGACAGCCTATACGAGCAGTACTTC
NA TRBJ1-1 NA TRBV6-5 CASSLYRLQNTEAFF TGTGCCAGCAGCCTCTATAGACTCCAGAACACTGAAGCTTTCTTT
once TRBJ1-5 NA TRBV5-1 CASSLLVQGNQPQHF TGCGCCAGCAGCTTGTTGGTGCAGGGTAATCAGCCCCAGCATTTT
NA TRBJ2-1 TRBD2 TRBV19 CASSITAGGSYNEQFF TGTGCCAGTAGTATTACAGCGGGAGGCTCCTACAATGAGCAGTTCTTC
NA TRBJ2-7 NA TRBV5-1 CASSIQGPPTYEQYF TGCGCCAGCAGTATCCAGGGGCCCCCAACCTACGAGCAGTACTTC
NA TRBJ2-3 TRBD2 TRBV5-1 CASSVQLAGGIDTQYF TGCGCCAGCAGCGTCCAACTAGCGGGGGGCATAGATACGCAGTATTTT
NA TRBJ2-1 TRBD2 TRBV9 CASSVLAASSYNEQFF TGTGCCAGCAGCGTACTAGCGGCCAGCTCCTACAATGAGCAGTTCTTC
NA TRBJ2-7 NA TRBV7-2 CASSFLGEQGYEQYF TGTGCCAGCAGCTTTTTGGGCGAACAGGGCTACGAGCAGTACTTC
few TRBJ1-2 TRBD1 TRBV19 CASSRGTGGNYGYTF TGTGCCAGTAGTAGAGGGACAGGGGGCAACTATGGCTACACCTTC